This T cell receptor (beta chain) was identified during a study of naive CD8 T cells in extremely preterm neonates. Whole-study findings and limits: Relative to older groups, preterm infants had shorter, less trimmed CDR3s with fewer N additions.

The V and J ends lost 8 bases and 3 bases, in that order; junction bases with no gene match: 3. Germline V gene lookup returns CDR1 SGHAT and CDR2 FQNNGV. The CDR3 extends over 13 amino acids. A remark on this clone: What it binds is not known.

Profiled with immunoSEQ multiplex PCR; TCRdb holds only in-frame clones, not every one. This table has several thousand clones, around 98% appearing once. The origin of this receptor is a human donor in good health. The sample taken for sequencing was naive CD8+ T cells from blood. J is TRBJ2-7 and V is TRBV11-2; TRBD2 matches at 11 bases. CDR3 in amino acids: CASRGTSGYEQYF. The CDR3, as DNA: TGTGCCAGCCGAGGGACTAGCGGCTACGAGCAGTACTTC.